The TCR beta chain under discussion was sequenced for a study of T cell responses to AZD1222 COVID-19 vaccine. Generated by immunoSEQ multiplex PCR, the TCRdb table keeps only in-frame clones and is missing some. The table lists around 85,000 clones, almost 90% of them singletons. As for this clone: Antigen unknown.

Study outcomes and limitations: Only six individuals given AZD1222 were seropositive at baseline.

This CDR3 contains 15 residues. CDR1 is SGHTA and CDR2 is FQGTGA in the germline V gene. Trimming cost V 2 bases and J 7 bases, with 18 bases left between them. The source of this sequence is an adult who received the AZD1222 COVID-19 vaccine. The specimen comprised peripheral blood, sampled 28 days after the second AZD1222 dose. The genes are TRBV7-3 and TRBJ2-7; a weak D match, TRBD1 (5 bases). CDR3 residues: CASSLDPDPKGEQYF. The CDR3 DNA follows: TGTGCCAGCAGCTTAGACCCCGACCCAAAGGGGGAGCAGTACTTC.